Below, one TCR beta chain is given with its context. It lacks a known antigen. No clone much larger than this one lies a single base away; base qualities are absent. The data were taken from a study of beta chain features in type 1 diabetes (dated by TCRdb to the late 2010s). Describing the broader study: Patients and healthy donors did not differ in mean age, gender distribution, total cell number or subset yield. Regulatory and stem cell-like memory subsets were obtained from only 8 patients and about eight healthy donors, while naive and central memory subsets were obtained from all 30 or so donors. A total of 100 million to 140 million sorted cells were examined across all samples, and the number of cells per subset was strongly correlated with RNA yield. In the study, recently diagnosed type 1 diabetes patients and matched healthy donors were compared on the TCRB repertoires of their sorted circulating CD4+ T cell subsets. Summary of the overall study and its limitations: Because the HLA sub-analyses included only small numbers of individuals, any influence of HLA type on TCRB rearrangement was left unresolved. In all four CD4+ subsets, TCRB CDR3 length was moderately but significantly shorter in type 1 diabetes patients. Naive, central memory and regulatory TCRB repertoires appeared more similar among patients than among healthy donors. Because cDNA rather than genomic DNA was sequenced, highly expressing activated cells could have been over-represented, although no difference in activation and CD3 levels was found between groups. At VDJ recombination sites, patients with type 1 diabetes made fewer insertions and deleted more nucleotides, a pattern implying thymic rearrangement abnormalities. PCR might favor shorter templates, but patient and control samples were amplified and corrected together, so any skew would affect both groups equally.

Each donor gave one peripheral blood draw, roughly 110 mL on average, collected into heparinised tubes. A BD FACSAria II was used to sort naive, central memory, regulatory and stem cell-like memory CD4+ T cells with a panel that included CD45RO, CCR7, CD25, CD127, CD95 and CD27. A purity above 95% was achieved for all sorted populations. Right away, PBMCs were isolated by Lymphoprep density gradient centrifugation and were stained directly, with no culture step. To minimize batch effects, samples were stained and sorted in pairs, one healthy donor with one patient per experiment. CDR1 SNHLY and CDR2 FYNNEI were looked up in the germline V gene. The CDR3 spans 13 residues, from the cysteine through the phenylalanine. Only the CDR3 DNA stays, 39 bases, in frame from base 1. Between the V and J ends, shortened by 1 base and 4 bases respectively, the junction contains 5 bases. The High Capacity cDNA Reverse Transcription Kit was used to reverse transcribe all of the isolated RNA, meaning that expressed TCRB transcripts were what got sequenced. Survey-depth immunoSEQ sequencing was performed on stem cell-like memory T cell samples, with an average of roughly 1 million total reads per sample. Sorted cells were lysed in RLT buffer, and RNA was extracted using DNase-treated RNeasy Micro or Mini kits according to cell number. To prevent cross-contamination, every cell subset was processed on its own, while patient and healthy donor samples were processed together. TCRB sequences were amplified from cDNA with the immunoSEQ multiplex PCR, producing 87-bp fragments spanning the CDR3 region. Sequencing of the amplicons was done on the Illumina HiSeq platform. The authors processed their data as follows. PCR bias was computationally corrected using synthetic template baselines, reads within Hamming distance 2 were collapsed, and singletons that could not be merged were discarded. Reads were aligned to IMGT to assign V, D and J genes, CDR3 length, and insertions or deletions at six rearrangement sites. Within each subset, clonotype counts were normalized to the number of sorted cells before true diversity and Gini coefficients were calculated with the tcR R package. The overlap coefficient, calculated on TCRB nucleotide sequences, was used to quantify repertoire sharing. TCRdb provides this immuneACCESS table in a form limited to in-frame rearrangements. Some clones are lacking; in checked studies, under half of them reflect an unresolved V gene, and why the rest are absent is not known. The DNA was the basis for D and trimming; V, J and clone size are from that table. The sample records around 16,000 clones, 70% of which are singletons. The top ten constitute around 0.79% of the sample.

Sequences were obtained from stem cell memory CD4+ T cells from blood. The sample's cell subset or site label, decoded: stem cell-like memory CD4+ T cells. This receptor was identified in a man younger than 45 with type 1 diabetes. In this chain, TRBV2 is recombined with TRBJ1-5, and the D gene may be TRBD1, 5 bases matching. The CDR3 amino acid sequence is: CASSEEGNQPQHF. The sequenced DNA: TGTGCCAGCAGTGAAGAGGGGAATCAGCCCCAGCATTTT.